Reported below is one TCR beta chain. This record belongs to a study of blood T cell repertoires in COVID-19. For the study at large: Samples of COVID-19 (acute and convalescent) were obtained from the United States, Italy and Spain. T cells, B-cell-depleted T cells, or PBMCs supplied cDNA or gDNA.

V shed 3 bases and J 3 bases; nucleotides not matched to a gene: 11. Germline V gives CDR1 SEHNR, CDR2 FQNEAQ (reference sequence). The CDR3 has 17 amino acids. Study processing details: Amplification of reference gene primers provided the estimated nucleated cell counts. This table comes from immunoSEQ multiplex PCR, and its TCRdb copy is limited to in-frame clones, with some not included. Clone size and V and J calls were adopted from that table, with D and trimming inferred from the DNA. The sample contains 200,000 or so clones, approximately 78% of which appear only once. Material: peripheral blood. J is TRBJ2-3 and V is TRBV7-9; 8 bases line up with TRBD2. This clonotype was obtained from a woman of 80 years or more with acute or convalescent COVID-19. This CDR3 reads CASSLGTSGPSTDTQYF. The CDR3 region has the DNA TGTGCCAGCAGCTTGGGCACTAGCGGTCCGTCTACAGATACGCAGTATTTT.